This T cell receptor (beta chain) was captured in a study of cytomegalovirus exposure and HLA in healthy donors. Study overall: A data release that came early held approximately 92 million unique TCRs from HLA-typed donors.

General observations from the study: Among the CMV-associated chains, a few were confirmed in vitro as specific for CMV antigens.

PCR primers comprised 60 Vbeta and 13 Jbeta primers. Generated by immunoSEQ multiplex PCR, the TCRdb table keeps only in-frame clones and is missing some. Of around 150,000 clones listed, around 80% were seen once; the top ten hold roughly 12%. This clone was detected only a few times. Its matching antigen is unknown. Only one base separates this from a far larger clonotype, so it likely reflects a read error. The CDR3 spans 17 residues. The germline V gene encodes CDR1 LGHNA and CDR2 YNFKEQ. The sequence was obtained from a man between 18 and 35 years old in good health and CMV-seropositive. The specimen sequenced was PBMCs. The V and J genes are TRBV4-2 and TRBJ2-5; the match to TRBD1 covers 10 bases. The J call is in doubt because the DNA end fits TRBJ2-7 better. CDR3 loop: CASSLGLLGQGSFEQYF. DNA of the CDR3: TGTGCCAGCAGCTTAGGGCTACTGGGACAGGGGTCGTTCGAGCAGTACTTC.